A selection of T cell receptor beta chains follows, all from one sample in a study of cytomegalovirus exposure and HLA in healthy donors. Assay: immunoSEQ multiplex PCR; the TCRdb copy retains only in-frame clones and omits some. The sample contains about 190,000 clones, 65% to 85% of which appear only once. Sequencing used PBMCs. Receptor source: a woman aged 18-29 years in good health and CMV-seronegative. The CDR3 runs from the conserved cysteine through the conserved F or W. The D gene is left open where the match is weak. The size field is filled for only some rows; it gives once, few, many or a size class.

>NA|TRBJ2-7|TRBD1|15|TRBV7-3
TGTGCCAGCAGCTTAGATGGGACAGGAGCAGGCGAGCAGTACTTC
CASSLDGTGAGEQYF
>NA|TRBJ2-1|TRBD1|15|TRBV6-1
TGTGCCAGCAGGATCGGGACAGGAGCCTACAATGAGCAGTTCTTC
CASRIGTGAYNEQFF
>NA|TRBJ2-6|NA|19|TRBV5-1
TGCGCCAGCAGCCTTGAGAGGACGGGGGTGAACTCTGGGGCCAACGTCCTGACTTTC
CASSLERTGVNSGANVLTF
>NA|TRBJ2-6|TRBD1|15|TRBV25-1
TGTGCCAGCAGTGATCAGGGGGCTGGGGCCAACGTCCTGACTTTC
CASSDQGAGANVLTF
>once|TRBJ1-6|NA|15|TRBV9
TGTGCCAGCAGCGGTCAACAGGGATTGCGTTCACCCCTCCACTTT
CASSGQQGLRSPLHF
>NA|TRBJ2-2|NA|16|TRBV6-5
TGTGCCAGCAGTTACCGCGGGCCCCCAAACACCGGGGAGCTGTTTTTT
CASSYRGPPNTGELFF
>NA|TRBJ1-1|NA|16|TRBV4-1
TGCGCCAGCAGCCTCTTACAGGCAGGCGAGAACACTGAAGCTTTCTTT
CASSLLQAGENTEAFF
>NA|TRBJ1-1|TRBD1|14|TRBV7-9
TGTGCCAGCAGCTTAGCATTCGGACAGGCCGTAGCTTTCTTT
CASSLAFGQAVAFF
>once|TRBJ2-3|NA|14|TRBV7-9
TGTGCCAGCAGCAGGACAGCGAGCACAGATACGCAGTATTTT
CASSRTASTDTQYF
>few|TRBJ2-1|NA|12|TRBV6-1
TGTGCCAGCAGTGAATGGCGCGGGGAGCAGTTCTTC
CASSEWRGEQFF